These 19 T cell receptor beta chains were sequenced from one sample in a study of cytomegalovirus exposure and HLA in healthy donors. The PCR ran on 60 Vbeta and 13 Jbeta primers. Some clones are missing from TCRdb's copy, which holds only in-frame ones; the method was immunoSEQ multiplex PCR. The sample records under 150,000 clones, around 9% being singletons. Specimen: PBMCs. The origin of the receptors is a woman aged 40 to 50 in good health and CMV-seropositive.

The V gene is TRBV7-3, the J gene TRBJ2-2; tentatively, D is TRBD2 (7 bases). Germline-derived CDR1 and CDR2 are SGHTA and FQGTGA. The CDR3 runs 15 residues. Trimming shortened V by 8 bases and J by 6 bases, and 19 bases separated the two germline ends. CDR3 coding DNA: TGTGCCAGCCGAGGACTAGGGGGAGGGGCCGGGGAGCTGTTTTTT. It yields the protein CASRGLGGGAGELFF.

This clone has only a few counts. The CDR3 is CASSSGGAGGLETQYF. CDR3 nucleotide sequence: TGTGCCAGCAGCTCCGGAGGCGCGGGGGGGCTGGAGACCCAGTACTTC. The J gene is TRBJ2-5, the V gene TRBV5-4; TRBD2 aligns across 9 bases. Germline V CDR1 and CDR2: SGHNT, YYREEE (reference sequence). V shed 3 bases and J 5 bases; nucleotides not matched to a gene: 11. The CDR3 runs to 16 residues.

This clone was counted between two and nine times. The CDR3 region is CASSRDSYPYNEQFF. The CDR3 region has the DNA TGTGCCAGCAGCCGAGACAGTTATCCCTACAATGAGCAGTTCTTC. The J gene is TRBJ2-1, the V gene TRBV6-1, with D perhaps matching TRBD1 (5 bases). The CDR3 sequence is 15 residues long. The germline gives CDR1 MNHNS, CDR2 SASEGT. V dropped 6 bases and J dropped 2 bases, with 14 bases sitting between them.

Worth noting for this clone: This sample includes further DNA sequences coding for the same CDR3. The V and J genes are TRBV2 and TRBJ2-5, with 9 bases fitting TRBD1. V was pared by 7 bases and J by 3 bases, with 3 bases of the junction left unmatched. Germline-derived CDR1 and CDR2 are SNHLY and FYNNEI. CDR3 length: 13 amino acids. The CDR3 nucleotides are TGTGCCAGCACTGGGACAGGGAAAGAGACCCAGTACTTC. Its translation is CASTGTGKETQYF.

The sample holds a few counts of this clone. In DNA, the CDR3 is TGCGCCAGCAGCTTTCGGACATTGAACACTGAAGCTTTCTTT. It encodes CASSFRTLNTEAFF. The chain links TRBV5-1 to TRBJ1-1; tentative D call: TRBD1 (5 bases). V dropped 2 bases and J dropped 0 bases, with 8 bases sitting between them. This CDR3 spans 14 amino acids. The germline CDR1 and CDR2 sequences are SGHRS and YFSETQ.

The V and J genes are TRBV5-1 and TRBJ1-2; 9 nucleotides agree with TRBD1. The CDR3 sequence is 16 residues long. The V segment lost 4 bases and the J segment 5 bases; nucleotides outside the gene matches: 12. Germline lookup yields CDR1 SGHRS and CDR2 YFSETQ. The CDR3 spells CASSPGSWDRDYGYTF. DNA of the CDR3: TGCGCCAGCAGCCCCGGTAGTTGGGACAGGGATTATGGCTACACCTTC.

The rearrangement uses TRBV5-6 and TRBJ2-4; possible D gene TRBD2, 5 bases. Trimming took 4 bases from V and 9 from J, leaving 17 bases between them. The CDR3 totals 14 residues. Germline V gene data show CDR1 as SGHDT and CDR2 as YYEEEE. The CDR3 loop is CASSPEAGEGIQYF. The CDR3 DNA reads TGTGCCAGCAGCCCGGAGGCTGGGGAAGGCATTCAGTACTTC.

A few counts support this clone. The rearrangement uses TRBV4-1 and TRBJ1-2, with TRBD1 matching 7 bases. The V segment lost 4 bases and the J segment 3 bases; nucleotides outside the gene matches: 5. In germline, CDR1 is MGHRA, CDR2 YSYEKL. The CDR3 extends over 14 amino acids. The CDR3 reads CASSLDRDYYGYTF. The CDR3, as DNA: TGCGCCAGCAGCCTCGACAGGGACTACTATGGCTACACCTTC.

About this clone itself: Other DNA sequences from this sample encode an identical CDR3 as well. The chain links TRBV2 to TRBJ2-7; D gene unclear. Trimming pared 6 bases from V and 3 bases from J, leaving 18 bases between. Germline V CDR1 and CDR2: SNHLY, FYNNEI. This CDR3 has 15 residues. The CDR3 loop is CASSDLRGSNYEQYF. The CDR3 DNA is TGTGCCAGCAGCGATTTACGTGGTTCTAACTACGAGCAGTACTTC.

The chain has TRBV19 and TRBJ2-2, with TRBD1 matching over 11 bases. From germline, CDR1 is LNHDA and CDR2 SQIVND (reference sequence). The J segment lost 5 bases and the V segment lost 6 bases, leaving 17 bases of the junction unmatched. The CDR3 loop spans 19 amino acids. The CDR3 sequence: CASSATPFRDRGETGELFF. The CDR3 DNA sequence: TGTGCCAGTAGCGCCACCCCTTTCCGGGACAGGGGGGAAACCGGGGAGCTGTTTTTT.

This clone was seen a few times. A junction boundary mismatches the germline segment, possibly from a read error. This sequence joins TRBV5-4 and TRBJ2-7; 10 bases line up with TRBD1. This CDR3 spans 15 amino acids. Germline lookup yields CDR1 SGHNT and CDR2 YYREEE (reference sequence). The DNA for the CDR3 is TGTGCCAGCAGTTTGGCGGGACAGGGGAACTACGAGCAGTACTTC. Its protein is CASSLAGQGNYEQYF.

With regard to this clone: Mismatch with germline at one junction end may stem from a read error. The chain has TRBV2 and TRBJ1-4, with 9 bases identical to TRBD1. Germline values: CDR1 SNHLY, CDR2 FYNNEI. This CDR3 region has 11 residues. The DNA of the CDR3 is TGTGCCAGCAGGGAACAGGGGGCCAGCCTTTTT. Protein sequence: CASREQGASLF. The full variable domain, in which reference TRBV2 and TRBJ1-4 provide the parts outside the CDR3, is EPEVTQTPSHQVTQMGQEVILRCVPISNHLYFYWYRQILGQKVEFLVSFYNNEISEKSEIFDDQFSVERPDGSNFTLKIRSTKLEDSAMYFCASREQGASLFGSGTQLSVL.

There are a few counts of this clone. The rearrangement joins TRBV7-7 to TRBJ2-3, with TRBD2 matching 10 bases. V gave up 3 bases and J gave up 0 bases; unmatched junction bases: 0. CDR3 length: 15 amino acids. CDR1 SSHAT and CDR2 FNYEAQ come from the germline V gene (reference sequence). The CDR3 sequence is CASSLGLASTDTQYF. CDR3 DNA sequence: TGTGCCAGCAGCTTGGGACTAGCGAGCACAGATACGCAGTATTTT.

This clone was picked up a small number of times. CDR3 residues: CASSEQASGTETQYF. Written as DNA, the CDR3 is TGTGCCAGCAGTGAACAGGCTAGCGGGACAGAGACCCAGTACTTC. V is TRBV2 and J is TRBJ2-5, with 9 bases that match TRBD2. In germline, CDR1 is SNHLY, CDR2 FYNNEI. Germline trimming cut 2 bases from V and 4 bases from J; bases unmatched to any gene: 5. This CDR3 has 15 amino acids.

In DNA form, the CDR3 reads TGTGCCAGCAGCTTAGGGGCTAGCGGGGGGGCGCGGGAGACCCAGTACTTC. This sequence encodes CASSLGASGGARETQYF. The chain joins TRBV11-2 to TRBJ2-5; TRBD2 matches 12 bases. CDR1 and CDR2 (germline): SGHAT, FQNNGV. The CDR3 has 17 residues. The junction had 8 bases not matched to a gene; V was cut back by 1 base and J by 5 bases.

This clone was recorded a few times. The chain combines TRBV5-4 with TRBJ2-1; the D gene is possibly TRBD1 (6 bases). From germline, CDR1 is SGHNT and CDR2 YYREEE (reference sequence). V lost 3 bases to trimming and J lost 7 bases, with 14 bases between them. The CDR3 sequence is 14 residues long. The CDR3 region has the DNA TGTGCCAGCAGCTCCACCCTCAGGGGTAATGAGCAGTTCTTC. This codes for CASSSTLRGNEQFF. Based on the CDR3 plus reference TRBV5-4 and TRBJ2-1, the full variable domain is ETGVTQSPTHLIKTRGQQVTLRCSSQSGHNTVSWYQQALGQGPQFIFQYYREEENGRGNFPPRFSGLQFPNYSSELNVNALELDDSALYLCASSSTLRGNEQFFGPGTRLTVL.

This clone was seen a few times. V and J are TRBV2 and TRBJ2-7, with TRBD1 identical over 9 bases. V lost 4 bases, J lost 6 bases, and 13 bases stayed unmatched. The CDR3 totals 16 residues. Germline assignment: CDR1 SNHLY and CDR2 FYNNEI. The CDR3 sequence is CASSGGPGTGPCEQYF. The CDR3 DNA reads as TGTGCCAGCAGTGGGGGCCCCGGGACAGGGCCCTGCGAGCAGTACTTC.

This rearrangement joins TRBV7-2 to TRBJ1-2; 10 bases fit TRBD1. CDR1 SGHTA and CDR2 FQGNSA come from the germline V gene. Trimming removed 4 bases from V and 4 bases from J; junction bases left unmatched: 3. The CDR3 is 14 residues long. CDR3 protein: CASSSTGGAYGYTF. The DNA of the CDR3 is TGTGCCAGCAGCTCGACAGGGGGCGCCTATGGCTACACCTTC.

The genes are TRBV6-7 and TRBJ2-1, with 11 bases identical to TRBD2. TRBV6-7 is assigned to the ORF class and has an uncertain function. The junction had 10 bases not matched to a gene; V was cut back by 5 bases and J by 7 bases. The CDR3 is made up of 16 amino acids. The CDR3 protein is CASSRSGGATANEQFF. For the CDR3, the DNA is TGTGCCAGCAGTCGTAGCGGGGGGGCCACGGCAAATGAGCAGTTCTTC.